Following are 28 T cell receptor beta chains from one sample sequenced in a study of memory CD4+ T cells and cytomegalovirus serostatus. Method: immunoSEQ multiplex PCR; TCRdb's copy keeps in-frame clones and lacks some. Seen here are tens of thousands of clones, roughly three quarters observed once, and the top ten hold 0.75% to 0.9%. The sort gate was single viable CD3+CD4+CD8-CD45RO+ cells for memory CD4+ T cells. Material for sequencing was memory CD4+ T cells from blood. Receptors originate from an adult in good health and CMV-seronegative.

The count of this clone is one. In nucleotides, the CDR3 is TGTGCCAGCAGCTCATCGTTCGGGACAGGGAGAGGAGATGAGCAGTTCTTC. It translates to CASSSSFGTGRGDEQFF. The chain combines TRBV7-9 with TRBJ2-1, with 9 bases that match TRBD1. The CDR3 has 17 amino acids. Germline V gives CDR1 SEHNR, CDR2 FQNEAQ (reference sequence). Unmatched junction bases numbered 15, after V lost 4 bases and J lost 8 bases.

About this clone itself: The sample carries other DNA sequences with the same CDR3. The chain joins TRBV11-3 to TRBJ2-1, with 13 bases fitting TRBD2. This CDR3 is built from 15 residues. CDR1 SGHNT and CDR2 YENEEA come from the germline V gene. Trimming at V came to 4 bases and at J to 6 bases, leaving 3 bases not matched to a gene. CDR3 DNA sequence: TGTGCCAGCAGCTGGGGACTAGCGGGACTCAATGAGCAGTTCTTC. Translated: CASSWGLAGLNEQFF.

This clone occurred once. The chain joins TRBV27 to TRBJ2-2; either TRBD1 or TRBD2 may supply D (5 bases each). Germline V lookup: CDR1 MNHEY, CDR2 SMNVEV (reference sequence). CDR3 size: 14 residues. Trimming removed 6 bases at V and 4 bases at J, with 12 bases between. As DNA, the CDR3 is TGTGCCAGCAGCCTCTTCGGGGCCACCGGGGAGCTGTTTTTT. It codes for CASSLFGATGELFF.

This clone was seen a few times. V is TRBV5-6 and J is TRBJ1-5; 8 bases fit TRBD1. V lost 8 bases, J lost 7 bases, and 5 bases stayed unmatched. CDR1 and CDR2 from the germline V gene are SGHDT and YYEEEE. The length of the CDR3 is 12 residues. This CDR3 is CASMTGDQPQHF. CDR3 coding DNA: TGTGCCAGTATGACAGGGGACCAGCCCCAGCATTTT. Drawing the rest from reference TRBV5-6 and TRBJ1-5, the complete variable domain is DAGVTQSPTHLIKTRGQQVTLRCSPKSGHDTVSWYQQALGQGPQFIFQYYEEEERQRGNFPDRFSGHQFPNYSSELNVNALLLGDSALYLCASMTGDQPQHFGDGTRLSIL.

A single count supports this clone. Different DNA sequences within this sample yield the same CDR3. The CDR3 coding sequence is TGTGCCAGCTCACCACCAGGTCAGGGCACCTACGAGCAGTACTTC. Amino acids: CASSPPGQGTYEQYF. The rearrangement joins TRBV18 to TRBJ2-7, with a weak D call TRBD1 (5 bases). CDR3 length: 15 amino acids. CDR1 and CDR2 (germline): KGHSH, LQKENI. Trimming took off 0 bases at V and 2 bases at J, with 11 bases between the two ends.

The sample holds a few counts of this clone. The CDR3 sequence: CASSLAAGNGYTF. The DNA of the CDR3 is TGTGCCAGCAGCTTAGCGGCAGGGAATGGCTACACCTTC. The gene calls are TRBV7-2 and TRBJ1-2; weak D call: TRBD1 (5 bases). The CDR3 is 13 amino acids. V shed 0 bases and J shed 6 bases, with 8 bases lying between them. Per the germline V gene, CDR1 is SGHTA and CDR2 is FQGNSA.

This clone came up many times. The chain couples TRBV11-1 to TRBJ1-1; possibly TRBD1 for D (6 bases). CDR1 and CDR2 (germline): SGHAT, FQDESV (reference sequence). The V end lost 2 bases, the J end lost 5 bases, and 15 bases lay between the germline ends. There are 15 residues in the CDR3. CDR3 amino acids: CASSLWGQVGTEAFF. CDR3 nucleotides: TGTGCCAGCAGCTTATGGGGGCAGGTTGGAACTGAAGCTTTCTTT.

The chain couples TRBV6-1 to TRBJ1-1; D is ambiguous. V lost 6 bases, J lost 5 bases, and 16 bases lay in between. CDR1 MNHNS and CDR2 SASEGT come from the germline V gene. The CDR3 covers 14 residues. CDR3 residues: CASRRLAVGTEAFF. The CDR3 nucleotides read TGTGCCAGCAGACGGCTGGCGGTAGGAACTGAAGCTTTCTTT.

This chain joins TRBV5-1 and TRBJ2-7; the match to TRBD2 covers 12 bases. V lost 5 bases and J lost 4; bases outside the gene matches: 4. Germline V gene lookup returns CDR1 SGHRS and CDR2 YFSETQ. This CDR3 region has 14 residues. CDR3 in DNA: TGCGCCAGCAGGTCGACTAGCGGGAGTTACGAGCAGTACTTC. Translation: CASRSTSGSYEQYF.

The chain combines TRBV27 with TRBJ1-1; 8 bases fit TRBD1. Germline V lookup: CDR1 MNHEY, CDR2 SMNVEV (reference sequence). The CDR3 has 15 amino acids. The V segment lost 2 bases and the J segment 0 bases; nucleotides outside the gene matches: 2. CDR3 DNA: TGTGCCAGCAGTTTACGGGGACAGGTGAACACTGAAGCTTTCTTT. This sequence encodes CASSLRGQVNTEAFF.

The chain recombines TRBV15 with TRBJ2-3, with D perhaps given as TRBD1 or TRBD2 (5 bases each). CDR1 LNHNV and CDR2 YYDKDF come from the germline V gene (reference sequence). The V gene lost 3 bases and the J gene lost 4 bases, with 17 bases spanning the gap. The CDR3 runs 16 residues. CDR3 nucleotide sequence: TGTGCCACCAGCAGTAGAGATGGGGGTGGAGCAGATACGCAGTATTTT. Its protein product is CATSSRDGGGADTQYF.

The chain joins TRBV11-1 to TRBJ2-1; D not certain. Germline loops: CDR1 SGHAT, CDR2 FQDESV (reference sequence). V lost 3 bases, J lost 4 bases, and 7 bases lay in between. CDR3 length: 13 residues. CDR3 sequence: CASSFGQYNEQFF. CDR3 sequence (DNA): TGTGCCAGCAGCTTCGGCCAGTACAATGAGCAGTTCTTC.

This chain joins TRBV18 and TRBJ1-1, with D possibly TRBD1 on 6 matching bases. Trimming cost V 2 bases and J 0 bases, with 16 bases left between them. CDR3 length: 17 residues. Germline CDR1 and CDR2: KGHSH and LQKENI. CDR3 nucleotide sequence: TGTGCCAGCTCACCATCCTCTCCAGGGACAATGAACACTGAAGCTTTCTTT. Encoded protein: CASSPSSPGTMNTEAFF.

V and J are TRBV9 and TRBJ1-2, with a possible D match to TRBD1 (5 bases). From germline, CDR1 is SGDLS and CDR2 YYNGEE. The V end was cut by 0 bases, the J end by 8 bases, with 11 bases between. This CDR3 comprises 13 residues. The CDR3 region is CASSVGQTRGYTF. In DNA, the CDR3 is TGTGCCAGCAGCGTAGGACAGACGAGGGGCTACACCTTC. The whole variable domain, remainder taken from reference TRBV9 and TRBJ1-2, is DSGVTQTPKHLITATGQRVTLRCSPRSGDLSVYWYQQSLDQGLQFLIQYYNGEERAKGNILERFSAQQFPDLHSELNLSSLELGDSALYFCASSVGQTRGYTFGSGTRLTVV.

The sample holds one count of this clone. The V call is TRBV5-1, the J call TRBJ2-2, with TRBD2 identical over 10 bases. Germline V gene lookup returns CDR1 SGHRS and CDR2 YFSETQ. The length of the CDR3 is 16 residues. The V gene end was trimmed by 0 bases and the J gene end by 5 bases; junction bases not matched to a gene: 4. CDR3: CASSLASGSRTGELFF. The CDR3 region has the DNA TGCGCCAGCAGCTTGGCTAGCGGGAGTCGTACCGGGGAGCTGTTTTTT.

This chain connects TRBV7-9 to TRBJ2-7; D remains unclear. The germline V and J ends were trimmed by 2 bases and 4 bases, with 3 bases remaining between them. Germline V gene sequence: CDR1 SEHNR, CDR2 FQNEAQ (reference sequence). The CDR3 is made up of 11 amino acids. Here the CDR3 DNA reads TGTGCCAGCAGCTTACAGTACGAGCAGTACTTC. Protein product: CASSLQYEQYF.

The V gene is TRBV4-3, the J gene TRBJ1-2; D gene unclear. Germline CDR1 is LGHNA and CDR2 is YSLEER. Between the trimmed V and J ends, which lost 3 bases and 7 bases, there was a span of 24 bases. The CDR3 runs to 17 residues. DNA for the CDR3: TGCGCCAGCAGCCACGTATCCCGAACCCTTGCCCCCCCTGGCTACACCTTC. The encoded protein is CASSHVSRTLAPPGYTF.

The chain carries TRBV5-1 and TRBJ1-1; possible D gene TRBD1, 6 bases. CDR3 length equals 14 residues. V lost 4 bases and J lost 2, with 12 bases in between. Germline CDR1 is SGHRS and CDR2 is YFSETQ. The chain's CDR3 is CASSETGSNTEAFF. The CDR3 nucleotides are TGCGCCAGCAGCGAGACAGGATCAAACACTGAAGCTTTCTTT.

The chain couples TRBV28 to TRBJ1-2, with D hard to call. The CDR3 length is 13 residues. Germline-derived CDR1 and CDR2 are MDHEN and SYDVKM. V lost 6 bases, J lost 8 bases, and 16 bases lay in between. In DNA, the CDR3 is TGTGCCAGCAGCCTTCCAACCGGGCAGGGCTACACCTTC. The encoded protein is CASSLPTGQGYTF.

The CDR3 coding sequence is TGTGCCAGCAGTCGACAGAAAATGAACACTGAAGCTTTCTTT. This codes for CASSRQKMNTEAFF. The chain couples TRBV6-6 to TRBJ1-1, with D possibly being TRBD1 (5 bases). The length of the CDR3 is 14 residues. V lost 5 bases and J lost 0, with 10 bases in between. Germline CDR1 MNHNY, CDR2 SVGAGI (reference sequence).

The DNA of the CDR3 is TGCGCCAGCAGCCAAGCAGCCAAGATCCCAGGACTAGCGAATCACAATGAGCAGTTCTTC. This translates into CASSQAAKIPGLANHNEQFF. The chain employs TRBV4-3 and TRBJ2-1, with 9 bases identical to TRBD2. Germline trimming cut 1 base from V and 5 bases from J; bases unmatched to any gene: 18. This CDR3 is built from 20 residues. The germline V gene has CDR1 LGHNA and CDR2 YSLEER.

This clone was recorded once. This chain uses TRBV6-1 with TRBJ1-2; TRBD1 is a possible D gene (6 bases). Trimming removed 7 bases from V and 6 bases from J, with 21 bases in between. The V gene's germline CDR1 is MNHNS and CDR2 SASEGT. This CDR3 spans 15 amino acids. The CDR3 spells CASTQLKGGRDGYTF. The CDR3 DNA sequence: TGTGCCAGCACCCAACTAAAGGGGGGGCGAGATGGCTACACCTTC.

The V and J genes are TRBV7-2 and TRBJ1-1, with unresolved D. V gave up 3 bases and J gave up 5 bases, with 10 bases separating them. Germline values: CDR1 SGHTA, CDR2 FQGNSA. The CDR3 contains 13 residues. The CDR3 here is CASSFWSETEAFF. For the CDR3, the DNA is TGTGCCAGCAGCTTCTGGAGTGAGACTGAAGCTTTCTTT.

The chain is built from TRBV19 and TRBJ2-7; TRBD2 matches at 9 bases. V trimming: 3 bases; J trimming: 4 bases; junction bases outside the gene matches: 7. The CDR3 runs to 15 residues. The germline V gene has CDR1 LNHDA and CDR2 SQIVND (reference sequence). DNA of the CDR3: TGTGCCAGTAGTATCGGGACTAGCTGGGCATACGAGCAGTACTTC. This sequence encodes CASSIGTSWAYEQYF.

Here the CDR3 reads CASTQGANSNQPQHF. The CDR3 DNA sequence: TGTGCCAGCACACAGGGGGCTAATAGCAATCAGCCCCAGCATTTT. The chain recombines TRBV2 with TRBJ1-5; 9 nucleotides agree with TRBD1. Germline CDR1 SNHLY, CDR2 FYNNEI. J gave up 0 bases and V 7 bases, and 4 bases lay outside the gene matches. The CDR3 is made up of 15 amino acids.

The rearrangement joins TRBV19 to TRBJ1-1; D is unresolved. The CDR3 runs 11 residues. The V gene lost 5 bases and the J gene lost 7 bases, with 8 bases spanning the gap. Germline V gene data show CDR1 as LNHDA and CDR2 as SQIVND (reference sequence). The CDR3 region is CASSAVYEAFF. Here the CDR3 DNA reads TGTGCCAGTAGTGCGGTATATGAAGCTTTCTTT.

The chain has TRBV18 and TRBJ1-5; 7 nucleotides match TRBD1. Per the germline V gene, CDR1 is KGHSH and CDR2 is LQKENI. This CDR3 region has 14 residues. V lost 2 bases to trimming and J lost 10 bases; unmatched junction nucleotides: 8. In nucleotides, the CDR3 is TGTGCCAGCTCACCAGAGTACGCAGGGGGTCCCCAGCATTTT. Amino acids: CASSPEYAGGPQHF.

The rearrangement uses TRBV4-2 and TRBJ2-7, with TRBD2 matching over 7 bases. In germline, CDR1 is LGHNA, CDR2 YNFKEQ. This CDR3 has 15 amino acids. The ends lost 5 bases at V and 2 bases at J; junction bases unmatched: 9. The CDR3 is CASSVSLAEPYEQYF. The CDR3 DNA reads TGTGCCAGCAGCGTGAGCCTAGCGGAACCCTACGAGCAGTACTTC.